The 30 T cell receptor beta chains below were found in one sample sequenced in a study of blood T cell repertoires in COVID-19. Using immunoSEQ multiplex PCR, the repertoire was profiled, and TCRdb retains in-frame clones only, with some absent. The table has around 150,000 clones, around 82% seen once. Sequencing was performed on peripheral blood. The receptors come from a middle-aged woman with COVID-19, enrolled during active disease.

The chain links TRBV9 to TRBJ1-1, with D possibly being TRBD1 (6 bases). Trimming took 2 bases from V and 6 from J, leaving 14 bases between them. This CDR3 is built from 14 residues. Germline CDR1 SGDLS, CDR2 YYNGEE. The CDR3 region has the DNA TGTGCCAGCAGCGTGGACCCCGAGGGGGCTGAAGCTTTCTTT. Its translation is CASSVDPEGAEAFF. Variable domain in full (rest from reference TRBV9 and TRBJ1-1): DSGVTQTPKHLITATGQRVTLRCSPRSGDLSVYWYQQSLDQGLQFLIQYYNGEERAKGNILERFSAQQFPDLHSELNLSSLELGDSALYFCASSVDPEGAEAFFGQGTRLTVV.

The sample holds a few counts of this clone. CDR3 bases: TGTGCCAGCAGTTACGCCGCAAACAGGGTTTCCGGGGAGCTGTTTTTT. Amino acid sequence: CASSYAANRVSGELFF. The chain has TRBV6-5 and TRBJ2-2; D may be TRBD1 (6 bases). Germline loops: CDR1 MNHEY, CDR2 SVGAGI. This CDR3 has 16 amino acids. V gave up 2 bases and J gave up 6 bases, with 16 bases separating them.

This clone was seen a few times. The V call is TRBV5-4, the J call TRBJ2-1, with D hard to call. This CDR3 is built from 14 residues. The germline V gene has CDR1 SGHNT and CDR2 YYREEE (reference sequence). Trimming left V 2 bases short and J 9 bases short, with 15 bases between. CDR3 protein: CASSFLDGVGEQFF. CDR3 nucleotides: TGTGCCAGCAGCTTCCTAGACGGTGTTGGTGAGCAGTTCTTC.

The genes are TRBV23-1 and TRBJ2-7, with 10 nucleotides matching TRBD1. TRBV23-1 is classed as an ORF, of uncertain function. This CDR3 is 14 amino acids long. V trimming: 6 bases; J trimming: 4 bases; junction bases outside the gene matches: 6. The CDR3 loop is CASRRDRGMYEQYF. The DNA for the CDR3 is TGCGCCAGCAGGCGGGACAGGGGTATGTACGAGCAGTACTTC.

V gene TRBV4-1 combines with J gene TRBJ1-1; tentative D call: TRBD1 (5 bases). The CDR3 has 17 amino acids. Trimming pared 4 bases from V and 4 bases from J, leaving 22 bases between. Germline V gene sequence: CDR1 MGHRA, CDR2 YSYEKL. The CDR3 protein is CASSPRQTHPYSTEAFF. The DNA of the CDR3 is TGCGCCAGCAGCCCCAGACAGACCCACCCCTACAGCACTGAAGCTTTCTTT.

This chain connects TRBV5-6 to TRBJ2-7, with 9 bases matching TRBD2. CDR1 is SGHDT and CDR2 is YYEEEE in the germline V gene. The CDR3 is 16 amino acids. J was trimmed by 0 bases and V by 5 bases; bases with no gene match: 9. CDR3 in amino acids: CASSLAGWQGSYEQYF. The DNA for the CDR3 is TGTGCCAGCAGTCTAGCGGGGTGGCAGGGCTCCTACGAGCAGTACTTC.

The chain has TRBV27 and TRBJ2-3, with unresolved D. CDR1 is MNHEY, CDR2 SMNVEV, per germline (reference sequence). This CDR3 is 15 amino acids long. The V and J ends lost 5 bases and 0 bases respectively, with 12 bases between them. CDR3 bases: TGTGCCAGCAGTACCACCATAACTAGCACAGATACGCAGTATTTT. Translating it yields CASSTTITSTDTQYF.

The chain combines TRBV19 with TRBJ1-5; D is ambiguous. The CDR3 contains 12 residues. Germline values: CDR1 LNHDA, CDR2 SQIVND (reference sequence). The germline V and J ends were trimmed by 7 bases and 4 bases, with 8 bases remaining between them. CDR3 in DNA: TGTGCCAGTACCCTCGGTAATCAGCCCCAGCATTTT. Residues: CASTLGNQPQHF.

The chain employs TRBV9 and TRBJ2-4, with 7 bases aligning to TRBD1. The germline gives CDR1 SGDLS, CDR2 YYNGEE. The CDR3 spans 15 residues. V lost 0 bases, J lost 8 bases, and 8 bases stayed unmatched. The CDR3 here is CASSVDRGGVDIQYF. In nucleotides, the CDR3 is TGTGCCAGCAGCGTAGACAGAGGGGGCGTAGACATTCAGTACTTC.

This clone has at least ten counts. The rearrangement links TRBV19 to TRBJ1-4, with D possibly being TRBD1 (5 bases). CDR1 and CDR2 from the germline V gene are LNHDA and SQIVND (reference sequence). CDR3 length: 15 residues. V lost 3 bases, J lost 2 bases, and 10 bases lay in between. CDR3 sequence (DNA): TGTGCCAGTAGTATCCCAGGGAAGACTAATGAAAAACTGTTTTTT. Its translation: CASSIPGKTNEKLFF.

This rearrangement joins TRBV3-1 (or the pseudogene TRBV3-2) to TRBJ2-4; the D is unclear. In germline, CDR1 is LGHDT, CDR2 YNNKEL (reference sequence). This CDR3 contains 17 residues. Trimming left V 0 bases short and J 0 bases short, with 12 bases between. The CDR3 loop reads CASSQDESPLAKNIQYF. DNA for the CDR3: TGTGCCAGCAGCCAAGACGAGTCCCCCCTAGCCAAAAACATTCAGTACTTC.

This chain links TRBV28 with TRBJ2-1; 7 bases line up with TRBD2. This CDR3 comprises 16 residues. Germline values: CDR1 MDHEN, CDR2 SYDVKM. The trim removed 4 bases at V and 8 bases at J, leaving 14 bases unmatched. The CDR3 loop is CASSSPGTIRSDEQFF. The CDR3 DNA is TGTGCCAGCAGTTCGCCCGGGACTATAAGGTCCGATGAGCAGTTCTTC.

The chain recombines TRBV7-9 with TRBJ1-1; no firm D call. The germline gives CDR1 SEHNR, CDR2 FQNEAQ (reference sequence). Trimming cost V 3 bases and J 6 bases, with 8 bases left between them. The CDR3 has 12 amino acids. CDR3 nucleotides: TGTGCCAGCAGCTTTATGAGGTCTGAAGCTTTCTTT. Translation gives CASSFMRSEAFF.

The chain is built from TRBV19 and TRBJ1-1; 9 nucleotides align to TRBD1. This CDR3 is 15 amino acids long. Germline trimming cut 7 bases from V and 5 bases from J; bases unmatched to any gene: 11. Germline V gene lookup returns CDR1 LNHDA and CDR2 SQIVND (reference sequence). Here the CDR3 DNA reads TGTGCCAGTACCCAAAACAGGGGGCGGAGTACTGAAGCTTTCTTT. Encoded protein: CASTQNRGRSTEAFF.

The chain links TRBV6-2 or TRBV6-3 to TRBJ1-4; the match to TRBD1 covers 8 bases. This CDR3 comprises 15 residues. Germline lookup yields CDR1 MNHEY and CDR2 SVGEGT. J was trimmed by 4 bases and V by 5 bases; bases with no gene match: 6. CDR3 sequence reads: CASSGQGASNEKLFF. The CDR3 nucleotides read TGTGCCAGCAGTGGTCAGGGGGCGAGTAATGAAAAACTGTTTTTT.

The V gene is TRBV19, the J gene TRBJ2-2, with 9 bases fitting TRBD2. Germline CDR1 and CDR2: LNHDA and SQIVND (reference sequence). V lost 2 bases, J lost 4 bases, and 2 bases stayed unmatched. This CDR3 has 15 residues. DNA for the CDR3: TGTGCCAGTAGTATAAGGCGGGAGGGCACCGGGGAGCTGTTTTTT. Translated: CASSIRREGTGELFF.

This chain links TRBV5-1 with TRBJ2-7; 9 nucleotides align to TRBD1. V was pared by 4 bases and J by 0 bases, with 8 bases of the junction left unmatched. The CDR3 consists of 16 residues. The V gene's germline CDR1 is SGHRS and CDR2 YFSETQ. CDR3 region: CASSTGQGTSSYEQYF. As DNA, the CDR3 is TGCGCCAGCAGCACCGGACAGGGGACGAGCTCCTACGAGCAGTACTTC.

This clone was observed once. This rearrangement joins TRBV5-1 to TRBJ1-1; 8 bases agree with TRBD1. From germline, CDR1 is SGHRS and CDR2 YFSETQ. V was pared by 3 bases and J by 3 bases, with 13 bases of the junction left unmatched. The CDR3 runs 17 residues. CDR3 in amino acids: CASSYTTGGLSHTEAFF. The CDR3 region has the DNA TGCGCCAGCAGCTACACTACAGGGGGTCTTTCACACACTGAAGCTTTCTTT.

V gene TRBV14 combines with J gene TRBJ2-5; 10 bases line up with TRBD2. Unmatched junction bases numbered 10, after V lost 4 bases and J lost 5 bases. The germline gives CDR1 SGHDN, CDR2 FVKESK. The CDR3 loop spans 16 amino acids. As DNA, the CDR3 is TGTGCCAGCAGCCGCGGAGCGGGAGGGCTAACGGAGACCCAGTACTTC. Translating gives CASSRGAGGLTETQYF.

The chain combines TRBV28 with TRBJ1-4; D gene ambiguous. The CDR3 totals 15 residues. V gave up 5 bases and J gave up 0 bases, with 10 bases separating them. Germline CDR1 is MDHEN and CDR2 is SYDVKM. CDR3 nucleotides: TGTGCCAGCAGTCCCCTCGGGGCAACTAATGAAAAACTGTTTTTT. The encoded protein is CASSPLGATNEKLFF.

The CDR3: CASSPRDRDTYEQYF. CDR3 sequence (DNA): TGCGCCAGCAGCCCCCGGGACAGGGACACCTACGAGCAGTACTTC. V gene TRBV4-1 combines with J gene TRBJ2-7, with 9 bases fitting TRBD1. The trim removed 4 bases at V and 2 bases at J, leaving 6 bases unmatched. The CDR3 has 15 amino acids. The germline gives CDR1 MGHRA, CDR2 YSYEKL.

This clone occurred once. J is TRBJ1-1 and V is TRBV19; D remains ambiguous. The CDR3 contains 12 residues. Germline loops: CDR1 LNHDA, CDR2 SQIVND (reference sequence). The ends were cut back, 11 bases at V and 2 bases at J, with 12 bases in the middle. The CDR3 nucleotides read TGTGCCGTGTTCGCGCTTAACACTGAAGCTTTCTTT. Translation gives CAVFALNTEAFF.

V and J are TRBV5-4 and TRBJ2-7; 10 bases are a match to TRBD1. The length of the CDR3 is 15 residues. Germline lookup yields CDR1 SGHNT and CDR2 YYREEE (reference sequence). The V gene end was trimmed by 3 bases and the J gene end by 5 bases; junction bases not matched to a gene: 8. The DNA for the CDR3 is TGTGCCAGCAGCTGGCCCGGGACAGGGGATAACGAGCAGTACTTC. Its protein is CASSWPGTGDNEQYF.

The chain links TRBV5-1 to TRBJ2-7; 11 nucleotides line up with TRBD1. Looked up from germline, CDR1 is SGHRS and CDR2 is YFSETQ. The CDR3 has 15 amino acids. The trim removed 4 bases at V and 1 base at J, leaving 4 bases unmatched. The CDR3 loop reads CASSVGQGASYEQYF. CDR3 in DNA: TGCGCCAGCAGCGTCGGACAGGGGGCTTCCTACGAGCAGTACTTC.

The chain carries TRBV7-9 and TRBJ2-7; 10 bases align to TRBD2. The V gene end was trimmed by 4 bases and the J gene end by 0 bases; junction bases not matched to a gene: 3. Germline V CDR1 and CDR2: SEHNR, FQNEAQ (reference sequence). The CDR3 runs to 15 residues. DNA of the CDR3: TGTGCCAGCAGCTGGACTAGCGGCCCCTCCTACGAGCAGTACTTC. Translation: CASSWTSGPSYEQYF.

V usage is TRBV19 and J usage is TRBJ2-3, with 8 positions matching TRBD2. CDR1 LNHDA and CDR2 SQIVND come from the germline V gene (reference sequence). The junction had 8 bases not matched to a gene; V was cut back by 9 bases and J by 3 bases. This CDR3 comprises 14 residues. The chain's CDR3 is CASSVAGNTDTQYF. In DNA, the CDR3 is TGTGCCAGCTCGGTAGCGGGGAATACAGATACGCAGTATTTT.

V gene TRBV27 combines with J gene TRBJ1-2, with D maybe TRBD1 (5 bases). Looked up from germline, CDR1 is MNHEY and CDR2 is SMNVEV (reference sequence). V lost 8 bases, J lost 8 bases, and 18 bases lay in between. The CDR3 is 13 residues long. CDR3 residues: CASGLPGLRGYTF. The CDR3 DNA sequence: TGTGCCAGCGGTCTACCAGGGTTACGCGGCTACACCTTC.

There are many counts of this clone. CDR3 sequence reads: CATPGTGAQETQYF. CDR3 bases: TGTGCCACCCCGGGGACAGGGGCACAAGAGACCCAGTACTTC. The rearrangement links TRBV6-4 to TRBJ2-5; 10 bases fit TRBD1. CDR1 is MRHNA and CDR2 is SNTAGT in the germline V gene. The CDR3 sequence is 14 residues long. With V trimmed by 10 bases and J by 2 bases, 7 bases remained unmatched.

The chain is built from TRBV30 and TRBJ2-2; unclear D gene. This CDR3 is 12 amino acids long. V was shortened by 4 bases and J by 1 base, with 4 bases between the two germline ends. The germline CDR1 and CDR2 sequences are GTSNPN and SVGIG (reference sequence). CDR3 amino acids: CAWNRNTGELFF. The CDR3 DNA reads TGTGCCTGGAACAGGAACACCGGGGAGCTGTTTTTT.

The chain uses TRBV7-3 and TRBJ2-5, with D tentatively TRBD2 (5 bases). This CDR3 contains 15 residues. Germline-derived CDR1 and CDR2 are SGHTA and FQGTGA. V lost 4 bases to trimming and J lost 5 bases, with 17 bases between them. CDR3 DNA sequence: TGTGCCAGCAGCTCCCAACCGGGGAAGGCGGAGACCCAGTACTTC. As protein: CASSSQPGKAETQYF.